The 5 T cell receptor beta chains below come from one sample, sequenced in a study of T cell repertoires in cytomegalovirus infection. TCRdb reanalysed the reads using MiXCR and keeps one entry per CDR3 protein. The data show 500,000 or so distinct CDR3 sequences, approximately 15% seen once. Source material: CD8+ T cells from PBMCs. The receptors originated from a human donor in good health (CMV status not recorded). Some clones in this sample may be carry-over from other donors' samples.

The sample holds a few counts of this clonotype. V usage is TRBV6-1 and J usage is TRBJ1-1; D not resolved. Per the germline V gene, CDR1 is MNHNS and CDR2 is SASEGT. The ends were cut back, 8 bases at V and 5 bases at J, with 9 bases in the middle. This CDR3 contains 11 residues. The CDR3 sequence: CASPFGTEAFF. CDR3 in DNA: TGTGCCAGCCCCTTTGGTACTGAAGCTTTCTTT.

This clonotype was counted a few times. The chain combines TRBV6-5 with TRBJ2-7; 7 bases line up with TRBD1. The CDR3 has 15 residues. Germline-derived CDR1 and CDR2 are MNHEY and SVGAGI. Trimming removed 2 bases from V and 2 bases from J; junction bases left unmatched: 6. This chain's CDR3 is CASSYRDRVAYEQYF. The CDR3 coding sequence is TGTGCCAGCAGTTACCGGGACAGAGTGGCCTACGAGCAGTACTTC.

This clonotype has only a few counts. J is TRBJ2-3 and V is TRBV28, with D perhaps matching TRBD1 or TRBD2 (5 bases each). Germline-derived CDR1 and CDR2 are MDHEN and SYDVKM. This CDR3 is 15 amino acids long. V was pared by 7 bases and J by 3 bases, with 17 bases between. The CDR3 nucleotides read TGTGCCAGCAATGGGGCTAGCAAGAGGACAGATACGCAGTATTTT. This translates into CASNGASKRTDTQYF.

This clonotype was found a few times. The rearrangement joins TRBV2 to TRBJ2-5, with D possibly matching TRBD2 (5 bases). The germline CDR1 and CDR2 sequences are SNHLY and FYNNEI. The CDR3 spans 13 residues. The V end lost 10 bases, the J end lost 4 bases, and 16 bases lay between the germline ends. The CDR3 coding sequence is TGTGCCATCCTTAGCGCCTCCGGAGAGACCCAGTACTTC. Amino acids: CAILSASGETQYF. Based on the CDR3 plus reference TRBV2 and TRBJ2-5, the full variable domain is EPEVTQTPSHQVTQMGQEVILRCVPISNHLYFYWYRQILGQKVEFLVSFYNNEISEKSEIFDDQFSVERPDGSNFTLKIRSTKLEDSAMYFCAILSASGETQYFGPGTRLLVL.

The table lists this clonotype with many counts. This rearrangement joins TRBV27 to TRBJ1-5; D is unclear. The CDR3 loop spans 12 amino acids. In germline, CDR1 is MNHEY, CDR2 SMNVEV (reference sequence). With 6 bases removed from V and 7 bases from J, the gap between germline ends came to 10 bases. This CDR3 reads CASRSGRQPQHF. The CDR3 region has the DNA TGTGCCAGCAGATCCGGACGGCAGCCCCAGCATTTT.